These 31 T cell receptor beta chains came from one sample sequenced in a study of T cells after yellow fever vaccination. A single record per CDR3 protein comes from TCRdb applying MiXCR to the 5' RACE reads. This table holds a few hundred thousand distinct CDR3 sequences, under 25% found once. Material: PBMCs, obtained 15 days after the yellow fever booster vaccination. These receptors were collected from a man younger than 40 who received the YFV17D yellow fever vaccine.

The chain has TRBV12-3 or TRBV12-4 and TRBJ1-1; 8 bases align to TRBD1. The V segment lost 7 bases and the J segment 0 bases; nucleotides outside the gene matches: 4. There are 14 residues in the CDR3. The CDR3 DNA sequence: TGTGCCAGCACCCTGACAGGGGTGAACACTGAAGCTTTCTTT. It encodes CASTLTGVNTEAFF.

The CDR3: CSATGHPYGYTF. The CDR3 coding sequence is TGCAGTGCTACGGGACATCCCTATGGCTACACCTTC. The rearrangement joins TRBV20-1 to TRBJ1-2, with D perhaps matching TRBD1 (6 bases). Germline assignment: CDR1 DFQATT and CDR2 SNEGSKA (reference sequence). The length of the CDR3 is 12 residues. Trimming removed 4 bases from V and 4 bases from J, with 10 bases in between.

The chain recombines TRBV3-1 with TRBJ1-1, with D possibly TRBD1 on 6 matching bases. Trimming stripped 10 bases from V and 0 bases from J, with 12 bases between. This CDR3 is built from 13 residues. Per germline, CDR1 LGHDT and CDR2 YNNKEL (reference sequence). The CDR3 spells CATRGAVNTEAFF. CDR3 DNA: TGTGCCACCCGGGGGGCGGTGAACACTGAAGCTTTCTTT.

This clonotype was counted between two and nine times. The chain couples TRBV20-1 to TRBJ1-5; D gene uncertain. Germline values: CDR1 DFQATT, CDR2 SNEGSKA (reference sequence). V was pared by 1 base and J by 0 bases, with 13 bases between. This CDR3 has 16 residues. The CDR3 loop reads CSARVFGESSNQPQHF. The CDR3 nucleotides are TGCAGTGCTAGAGTCTTCGGGGAATCTAGCAATCAGCCCCAGCATTTT.

The V call is TRBV20-1, the J call TRBJ2-1; possibly TRBD1 for D (5 bases). CDR3 length: 15 amino acids. V shed 0 bases and J shed 9 bases, with 18 bases lying between them. Germline V gene lookup returns CDR1 DFQATT and CDR2 SNEGSKA (reference sequence). CDR3 amino acids: CSAREGQGVPGEQFF. For the CDR3, the DNA is TGCAGTGCTAGAGAAGGGCAGGGTGTCCCTGGTGAGCAGTTCTTC.

This clonotype was seen once. This chain connects TRBV20-1 to TRBJ2-1, with TRBD1 matching over 8 bases. Germline CDR1 DFQATT, CDR2 SNEGSKA (reference sequence). The CDR3 is made up of 14 amino acids. V was clipped by 2 bases and J by 7 bases; unmatched bases: 7. CDR3: CSARFRDRTNEQFF. DNA for the CDR3: TGCAGTGCTAGATTCCGGGACAGGACAAATGAGCAGTTCTTC.

V is TRBV7-3 and J is TRBJ2-2; unclear D gene. This CDR3 spans 15 amino acids. V was shortened by 5 bases and J by 1 base, with 11 bases between the two germline ends. Germline loops: CDR1 SGHTA, CDR2 FQGTGA. CDR3 region: CASSPGIENTGELFF. Written as DNA, the CDR3 is TGTGCCAGCAGCCCCGGAATCGAGAACACCGGGGAGCTGTTTTTT.

The chain joins TRBV6-1 to TRBJ2-2; D possibly matches TRBD1 or TRBD2 (6 bases each). Germline V gene sequence: CDR1 MNHNS, CDR2 SASEGT. The CDR3 extends over 15 amino acids. Trimming left V 6 bases short and J 2 bases short, with 13 bases between. CDR3: CASRSRGGNTGELFF. The CDR3, as DNA: TGTGCCAGCAGGAGCAGGGGAGGAAACACCGGGGAGCTGTTTTTT.

The DNA for the CDR3 is TGTGCCAGCAGCTTATTGGGGTCCCCCGCTGGAACCTTC. Its protein product is CASSLLGSPAGTF. This chain uses TRBV7-8 with TRBJ1-2, with no clear D. In germline, CDR1 is SGHVS, CDR2 FQNEAQ. V lost 2 bases, J lost 14 bases, and 18 bases lay in between. CDR3 length equals 13 residues.

The chain employs TRBV6-5 and TRBJ2-2; D is perhaps TRBD1 (6 bases). Trimming removed 0 bases at V and 4 bases at J, with 12 bases between. This CDR3 contains 16 residues. Germline CDR1 is MNHEY and CDR2 is SVGAGI. The CDR3: CASSYSFGTTTGELFF. The CDR3 nucleotides are TGTGCCAGCAGTTACTCATTCGGGACAACCACCGGGGAGCTGTTTTTT.

The chain is built from TRBV9 and TRBJ1-1; TRBD1 might be the D (5 bases). V gave up 0 bases and J gave up 6 bases, with 18 bases separating them. This CDR3 contains 16 residues. Germline V gene data show CDR1 as SGDLS and CDR2 as YYNGEE. The CDR3 region has the DNA TGTGCCAGCAGCGTAGATGTGGGGCGCGGATCCCCTGAAGCTTTCTTT. The encoded protein is CASSVDVGRGSPEAFF.

This clonotype was counted between two and nine times. V and J are TRBV6-4 and TRBJ2-3; a possible D gene is TRBD2 (7 bases). Germline CDR1 MRHNA, CDR2 SNTAGT. The CDR3 runs to 14 residues. With 7 bases removed from V and 2 bases from J, the gap between germline ends came to 13 bases. The CDR3 nucleotides are TGTGCCAGCAAACGGGGGGCTGACACAGATACGCAGTATTTT. Protein: CASKRGADTDTQYF.

This clonotype was found a few times. The V gene is TRBV12-3 or TRBV12-4, the J gene TRBJ2-1; possible D gene TRBD2, 5 bases. The CDR3 is 12 amino acids. Between the trimmed V and J ends, which lost 8 bases and 8 bases, there was a span of 13 bases. The CDR3 sequence is CASQTTVYEQFF. The CDR3 nucleotides read TGTGCCAGCCAGACTACCGTATATGAGCAGTTCTTC.

This clonotype was seen a handful of times. This chain links TRBV14 with TRBJ2-1; possibly TRBD2 for D (6 bases). From germline, CDR1 is SGHDN and CDR2 FVKESK. V gave up 2 bases and J gave up 5 bases, with 10 bases separating them. The CDR3 runs to 14 residues. This chain's CDR3 is CASSQFSGHNEQFF. As DNA, the CDR3 is TGTGCCAGCAGCCAATTTAGCGGACACAATGAGCAGTTCTTC.

This clonotype was observed a handful of times. This chain connects TRBV19 to TRBJ1-1; D is possibly TRBD1 (5 bases). V was pared by 5 bases and J by 1 base, with 17 bases between. The CDR3 covers 16 residues. Germline values: CDR1 LNHDA, CDR2 SQIVND (reference sequence). CDR3 in DNA: TGTGCCAGTAGTCCGAAACCGAGGGGAAAGAACACTGAAGCTTTCTTT. This sequence encodes CASSPKPRGKNTEAFF.

V usage is TRBV20-1 and J usage is TRBJ2-4; 7 bases match TRBD1. The ends lost 5 bases at V and 7 bases at J; junction bases unmatched: 8. This CDR3 spans 13 amino acids. Per the germline V gene, CDR1 is DFQATT and CDR2 is SNEGSKA (reference sequence). CDR3 in DNA: TGCAGTGCTCCCCGACAGGGTGAGAACATTCAGTACTTC. Its translation is CSAPRQGENIQYF.

There are a few counts of this clonotype. The genes are TRBV29-1 and TRBJ1-1, with D perhaps matching TRBD1 (5 bases). V lost 0 bases and J lost 4, with 9 bases in between. This CDR3 is built from 13 residues. The germline CDR1 and CDR2 sequences are SQVTM and ANQGSEA. The CDR3 protein is CSVEDRGGTEAFF. CDR3 sequence (DNA): TGCAGCGTTGAAGATCGGGGGGGCACTGAAGCTTTCTTT.

The rearrangement links TRBV5-4 to TRBJ2-7; 7 nucleotides line up with TRBD1. The length of the CDR3 is 12 residues. Germline V gene data show CDR1 as SGHNT and CDR2 as YYREEE (reference sequence). V trimming: 2 bases; J trimming: 12 bases; junction bases outside the gene matches: 8. CDR3 bases: TGTGCCAGCAGCTTATCTACAGGGGATCCGTACTTC. Its translation is CASSLSTGDPYF.

Only one count was recorded for this clonotype. The chain is built from TRBV20-1 and TRBJ2-1, with 13 nucleotides matching TRBD2. CDR1 DFQATT and CDR2 SNEGSKA come from the germline V gene (reference sequence). This CDR3 comprises 16 residues. J gave up 4 bases and V 3 bases, and 6 bases lay outside the gene matches. The CDR3 is CSASAGLAGLYNEQFF. CDR3 coding DNA: TGCAGTGCTAGCGCGGGACTAGCGGGGTTGTACAATGAGCAGTTCTTC.

The chain has TRBV6-2 or TRBV6-3 and TRBJ2-1, with 7 bases identical to TRBD1. Per the germline V gene, CDR1 is MNHEY and CDR2 is SVGEGT. V dropped 8 bases and J dropped 5; count of bases not matched to a gene: 6. The CDR3 consists of 13 residues. CDR3 in DNA: TGTGCCAGCTCGACAGGGTACGACAATGAGCAGTTCTTC. It codes for CASSTGYDNEQFF.

This clonotype was detected once. The rearrangement uses TRBV12-5 and TRBJ2-7; no reliable D call. The CDR3 covers 14 residues. The V end was cut by 1 base, the J end by 3 bases, with 10 bases between. CDR1 and CDR2 from the germline V gene are LGHNT and FRNRAP. The CDR3 nucleotides read TGTGCTAGTGGTTTGGGGAGTACCCACTACGAGCAGTACTTC. Amino acid sequence: CASGLGSTHYEQYF.

V gene TRBV11-2 combines with J gene TRBJ2-7, with 14 positions matching TRBD2. In germline, CDR1 is SGHAT, CDR2 FQNNGV. This CDR3 has 18 amino acids. The V gene end was trimmed by 4 bases and the J gene end by 1 base; junction bases not matched to a gene: 9. Here the CDR3 reads CASSSPRGLAGGSYEQYF. CDR3 coding DNA: TGTGCCAGCAGCTCCCCCCGCGGACTAGCGGGAGGTTCCTACGAGCAGTACTTC.

CDR3 in DNA: TGCAGTGCTTGGAGGGTTAGTCAGCCCCAGCATTTT. Translated, it gives CSAWRVSQPQHF. The V and J genes are TRBV20-1 and TRBJ1-5; D unresolved. Germline CDR1 is DFQATT and CDR2 is SNEGSKA (reference sequence). This CDR3 comprises 12 residues. V lost 5 bases and J lost 6, with 11 bases in between.

The V gene is TRBV29-1, the J gene TRBJ1-1, with 7 bases identical to TRBD1. Germline CDR1 reads SQVTM; CDR2 reads ANQGSEA. V was pared by 4 bases and J by 0 bases, with 8 bases of the junction left unmatched. CDR3 length: 15 residues. As DNA, the CDR3 is TGCAGCGTTGTTATAGGGGGCCACTTGAACACTGAAGCTTTCTTT. As protein: CSVVIGGHLNTEAFF. The full variable domain, with the rest looked up from reference TRBV29-1 and TRBJ1-1, is SAVISQKPSRDICQRGTSLTIQCQVDSQVTMMFWYRQQPGQSLTLIATANQGSEATYESGFVIDKFPISRPNLTFSTLTVSNMSPEDSSIYLCSVVIGGHLNTEAFFGQGTRLTVV.

CDR3 DNA: TGTGCCAGCAGGCTCCGCGGGAGGAATAGGGATGAGCAGTTCTTC. It is translated as CASRLRGRNRDEQFF. The chain has TRBV6-2 or TRBV6-3 and TRBJ2-1; 8 nucleotides match TRBD2. CDR1 MNHEY and CDR2 SVGEGT come from the germline V gene. The CDR3 has 15 amino acids. Germline trimming cut 6 bases from V and 8 bases from J; bases unmatched to any gene: 12.

Concerning this clonotype itself: The germline gene is not matched at one end of the junction; a read error may be the cause. The chain carries TRBV5-1 and TRBJ2-3, with D perhaps TRBD2 (6 bases). The CDR3 consists of 17 residues. The V gene's germline CDR1 is SGHRS and CDR2 YFSETQ. The CDR3 spells CASSLARTGDRTDTQYF. The DNA of the CDR3 is TGCGCCAGCAGCTTGGCCAGGACGGGAGATCGCACTGATACGCAGTATTTT. Supplemented by reference TRBV5-1 and TRBJ2-3, the full variable domain reads KAGVTQTPRYLIKTRGQQVTLSCSPISGHRSVSWYQQTPGQGLQFLFEYFSETQRNKGNFPGRFSGRQFSNSRSEMNVSTLELGDSALYLCASSLARTGDRTDTQYFGPGTRLTVL.

This clonotype has only a few counts. V and J are TRBV6-1 and TRBJ2-7, with 7 nucleotides matching TRBD1. CDR3 length: 16 residues. Unmatched junction bases numbered 11, after V lost 6 bases and J lost 0 bases. Germline assignment: CDR1 MNHNS and CDR2 SASEGT. CDR3 sequence: CASSKDRPVISYEQYF. The CDR3 DNA reads TGTGCCAGCAGCAAGGACAGGCCTGTGATCTCCTACGAGCAGTACTTC.

This clonotype has only a few counts. The gene calls are TRBV11-2 and TRBJ2-1; 12 bases match TRBD2. Germline values: CDR1 SGHAT, CDR2 FQNNGV. V gave up 4 bases and J gave up 10 bases; unmatched junction bases: 20. The CDR3 runs to 19 residues. The CDR3 coding sequence is TGTGCCAGCAGCTCCCCTCGGGGGGGTCTAGCGGGAGGGCCGGTAGAGCAGTTCTTC. Translating gives CASSSPRGGLAGGPVEQFF.

In its sample, this clonotype was seen many times. This chain connects TRBV6-1 to TRBJ1-1; D possibly corresponds to TRBD1 (6 bases). Trimming stripped 6 bases from V and 5 bases from J, with 7 bases between. The CDR3 is 11 amino acids. Germline V lookup: CDR1 MNHNS, CDR2 SASEGT. Here the CDR3 reads CASRRGTEAFF. As DNA, the CDR3 is TGTGCCAGCAGGAGGGGGACTGAAGCTTTCTTT.

This chain connects TRBV7-9 to TRBJ2-5, with 10 bases lining up with TRBD1. This CDR3 contains 15 residues. The germline gives CDR1 SEHNR, CDR2 FQNEAQ (reference sequence). V was clipped by 8 bases and J by 7 bases; unmatched bases: 13. CDR3 nucleotide sequence: TGTGCCAGCCGACCGTCGACAGGGGGCGAGATGACCCAGTACTTC. Translated: CASRPSTGGEMTQYF.

A few counts support this clonotype. The rearrangement uses TRBV6-2 or TRBV6-3 and TRBJ2-5, with unresolved D. The CDR3 sequence is 12 residues long. The germline V and J ends were trimmed by 4 bases and 7 bases, with 10 bases remaining between them. CDR1 is MNHEY, CDR2 SVGEGT, per germline. The CDR3 sequence: CASSSVERTQYF. Here the CDR3 DNA reads TGTGCCAGCAGTTCGGTTGAGAGGACCCAGTACTTC.